The rows below give T cell receptor beta chains drawn from one sample of a study of cytomegalovirus exposure and HLA in healthy donors. Generated by immunoSEQ multiplex PCR, the TCRdb table keeps only in-frame clones and is missing some. The repertoire holds about 100,000 clones, about 74% seen once, with about 15% in the top ten. The specimen was PBMCs. These TCRs come from a woman between 40 and 50 years old in good health and CMV-seropositive. Both conserved end residues are part of each CDR3. A D gene is named only where the DNA matches it firmly. Clone size is stated in some rows and not others, as once, few, many or a class when expanded.

TRBD1	TRBV7-9	NA	TRBJ1-4	CASSPRTGGNEKLFF	TGTGCCAGCAGCCCGCGGACAGGGGGGAATGAAAAACTGTTTTTT
NA	TRBV4-2	NA	TRBJ1-6	CASARDSLYSPLHF	TGTGCCAGCGCTCGGGACTCTTTGTATTCACCCCTCCACTTT
NA	TRBV19	NA	TRBJ1-1	CASRDSTGRDTEAFF	TGTGCCAGTAGAGACAGCACAGGAAGGGACACTGAAGCTTTCTTT
TRBD1	TRBV5-1	NA	TRBJ1-4	CASSKGTGAGEKLFF	TGCGCCAGCAGTAAGGGCACAGGGGCAGGGGAAAAACTGTTTTTT
TRBD2	TRBV9	NA	TRBJ2-7	CASSLTSGGTYEQYF	TGTGCCAGCAGCCTGACTAGCGGGGGCACCTACGAGCAGTACTTC
NA	TRBV6-5	many	TRBJ1-5	CASSYSVEYQPQHF	TGTGCCAGCAGTTACTCGGTAGAGTATCAGCCCCAGCATTTT
NA	TRBV9	NA	TRBJ2-2	CASSVALPNTGELFF	TGTGCCAGCAGCGTAGCTCTCCCCAACACCGGGGAGCTGTTTTTT
TRBD2	TRBV6-6	NA	TRBJ2-1	CASSLGTSVGYEQFF	TGTGCCAGCAGCCTAGGGACTAGCGTTGGCTATGAGCAGTTCTTC
NA	TRBV4-2	NA	TRBJ1-6	CASSQDYAGTRNSPLHF	TGTGCCAGCAGCCAAGATTATGCAGGGACTCGGAATTCACCCCTCCACTTT
TRBD2	TRBV7-2	NA	TRBJ2-5	CASSSGTSGGETQYF	TGTGCCAGCAGCTCTGGGACTAGCGGGGGGGAGACCCAGTACTTC